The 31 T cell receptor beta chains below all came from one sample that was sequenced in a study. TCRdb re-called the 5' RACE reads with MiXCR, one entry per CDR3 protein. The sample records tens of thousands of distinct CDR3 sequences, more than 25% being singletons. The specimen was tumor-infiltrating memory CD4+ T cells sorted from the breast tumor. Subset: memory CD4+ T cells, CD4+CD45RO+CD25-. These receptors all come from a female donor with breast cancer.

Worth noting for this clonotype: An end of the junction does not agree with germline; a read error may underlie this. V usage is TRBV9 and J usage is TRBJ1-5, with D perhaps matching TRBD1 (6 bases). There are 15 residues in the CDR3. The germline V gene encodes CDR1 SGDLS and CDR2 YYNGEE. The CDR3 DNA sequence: TGTGCCAGCAGCGCCCATTGGGGGGCTGAACAGCCCCTGCATTTT. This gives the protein CASSAHWGAEQPLHF.

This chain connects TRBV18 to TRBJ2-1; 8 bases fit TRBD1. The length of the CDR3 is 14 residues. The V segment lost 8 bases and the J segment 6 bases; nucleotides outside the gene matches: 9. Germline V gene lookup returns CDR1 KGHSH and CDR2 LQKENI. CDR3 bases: TGTGCCAGCCCGACAGGGGCGTTCCGCAATGAGCAGTTCTTC. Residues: CASPTGAFRNEQFF.

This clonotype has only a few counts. The CDR3 reads CASRNPGHSENYGYTF. CDR3 sequence (DNA): TGTGCCAGCAGAAACCCGGGACACTCAGAAAACTATGGCTACACCTTC. The rearrangement uses TRBV6-2 or TRBV6-3 and TRBJ1-2, with D perhaps matching TRBD1 (6 bases). Trimming shortened V by 6 bases and J by 2 bases, and 19 bases separated the two germline ends. CDR1 and CDR2 from the germline V gene are MNHEY and SVGEGT. The CDR3 contains 16 residues.

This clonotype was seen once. CDR3 nucleotides: TGTGCCAGCAACGGACACTTTGGGGAGCTGTTTTTT. It translates to CASNGHFGELFF. The chain carries TRBV7-9 and TRBJ2-2; D may be TRBD1 (5 bases). CDR1 SEHNR and CDR2 FQNEAQ come from the germline V gene (reference sequence). There are 12 residues in the CDR3. V dropped 7 bases and J dropped 8 bases, with 11 bases sitting between them.

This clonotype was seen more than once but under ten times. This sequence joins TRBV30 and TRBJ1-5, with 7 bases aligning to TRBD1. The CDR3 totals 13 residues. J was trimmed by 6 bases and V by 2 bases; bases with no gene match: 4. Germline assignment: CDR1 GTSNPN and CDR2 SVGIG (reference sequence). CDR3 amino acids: CAWSTGEGQPQHF. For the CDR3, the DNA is TGTGCCTGGAGTACAGGGGAGGGTCAGCCCCAGCATTTT.

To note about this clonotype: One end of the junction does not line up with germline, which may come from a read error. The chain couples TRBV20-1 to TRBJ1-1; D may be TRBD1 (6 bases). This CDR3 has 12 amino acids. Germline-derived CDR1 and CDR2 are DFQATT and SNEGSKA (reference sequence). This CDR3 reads CRARLGGTEAFF. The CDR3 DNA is TGCAGGGCTAGGCTAGGGGGGACTGAGGCTTTCTTT.

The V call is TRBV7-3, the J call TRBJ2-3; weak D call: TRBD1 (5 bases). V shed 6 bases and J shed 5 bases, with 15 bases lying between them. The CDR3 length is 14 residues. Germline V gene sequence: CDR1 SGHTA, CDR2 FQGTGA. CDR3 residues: CASSRGSSGDTQYF. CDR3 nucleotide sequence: TGTGCCAGCAGTAGGGGTTCCTCAGGAGATACGCAGTATTTT.

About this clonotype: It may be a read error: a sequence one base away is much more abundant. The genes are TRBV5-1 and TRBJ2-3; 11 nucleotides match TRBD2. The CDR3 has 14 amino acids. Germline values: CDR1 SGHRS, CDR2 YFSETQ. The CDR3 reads CDSRLAGGTDTQYF. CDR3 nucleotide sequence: TGCGACAGCAGGCTAGCGGGAGGAACAGATACGCAGTATTTT. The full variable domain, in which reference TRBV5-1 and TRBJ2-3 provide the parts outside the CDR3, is KAGVTQTPRYLIKTRGQQVTLSCSPISGHRSVSWYQQTPGQGLQFLFEYFSETQRNKGNFPGRFSGRQFSNSRSEMNVSTLELGDSALYLCDSRLAGGTDTQYFGPGTRLTVL.

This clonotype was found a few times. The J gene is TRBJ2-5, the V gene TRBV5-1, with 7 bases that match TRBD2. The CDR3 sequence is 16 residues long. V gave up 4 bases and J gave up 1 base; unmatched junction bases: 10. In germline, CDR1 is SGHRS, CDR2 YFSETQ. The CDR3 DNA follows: TGCGCCAGCAGCCCCGGGAATAGCGGGCCCCAAGAGACCCAGTACTTC. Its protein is CASSPGNSGPQETQYF. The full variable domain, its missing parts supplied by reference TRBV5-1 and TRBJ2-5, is KAGVTQTPRYLIKTRGQQVTLSCSPISGHRSVSWYQQTPGQGLQFLFEYFSETQRNKGNFPGRFSGRQFSNSRSEMNVSTLELGDSALYLCASSPGNSGPQETQYFGPGTRLLVL.

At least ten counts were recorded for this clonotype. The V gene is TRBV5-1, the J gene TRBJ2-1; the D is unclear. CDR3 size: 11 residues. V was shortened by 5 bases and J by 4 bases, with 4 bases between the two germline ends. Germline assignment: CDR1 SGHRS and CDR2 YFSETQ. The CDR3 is CASRGYNEQFF. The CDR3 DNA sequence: TGCGCCAGCAGGGGGTACAATGAGCAGTTCTTC.

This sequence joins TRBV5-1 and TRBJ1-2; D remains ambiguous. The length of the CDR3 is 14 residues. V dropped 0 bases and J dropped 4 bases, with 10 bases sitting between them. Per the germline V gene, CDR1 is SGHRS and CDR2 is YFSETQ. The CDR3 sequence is CASSLDHGAYGYTF. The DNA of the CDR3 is TGCGCCAGCAGCTTGGACCACGGAGCCTATGGCTACACCTTC.

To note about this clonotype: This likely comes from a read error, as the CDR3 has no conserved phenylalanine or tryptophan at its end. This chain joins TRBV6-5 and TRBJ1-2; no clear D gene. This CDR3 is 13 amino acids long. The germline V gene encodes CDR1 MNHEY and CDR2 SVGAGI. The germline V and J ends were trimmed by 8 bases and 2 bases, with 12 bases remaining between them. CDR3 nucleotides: TGTGCCAGCGGTCGTTCAGCCAACTATGGCTACACCTGC. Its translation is CASGRSANYGYTC.

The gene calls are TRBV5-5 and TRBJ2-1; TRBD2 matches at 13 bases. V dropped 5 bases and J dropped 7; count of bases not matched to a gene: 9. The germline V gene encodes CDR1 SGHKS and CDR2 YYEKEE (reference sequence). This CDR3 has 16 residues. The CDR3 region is CASSPTGTSGANEQFF. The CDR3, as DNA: TGTGCCAGCAGTCCGACCGGGACTAGCGGGGCGAATGAGCAGTTCTTC.

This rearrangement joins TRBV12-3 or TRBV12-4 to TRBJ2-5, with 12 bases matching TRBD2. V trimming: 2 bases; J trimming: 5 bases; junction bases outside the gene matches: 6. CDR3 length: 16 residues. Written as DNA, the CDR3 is TGTGCCAGCAGTTTATGGCTAGCGGGAGGGTTTGAGACCCAGTACTTC. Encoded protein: CASSLWLAGGFETQYF.

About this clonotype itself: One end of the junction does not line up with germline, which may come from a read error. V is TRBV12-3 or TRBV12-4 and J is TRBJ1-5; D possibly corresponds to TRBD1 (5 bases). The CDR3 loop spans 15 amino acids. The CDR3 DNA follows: TGTGCCAGCAGTCCATCGACAGCTCCTAATCAGCTCCAGCATTTT. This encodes CASSPSTAPNQLQHF.

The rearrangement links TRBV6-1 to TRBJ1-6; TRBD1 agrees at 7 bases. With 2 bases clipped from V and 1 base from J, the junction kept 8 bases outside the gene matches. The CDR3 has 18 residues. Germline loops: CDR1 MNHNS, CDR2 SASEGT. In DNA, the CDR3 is TGTGCCAGCAGTGAAAGGGACAGTTGGTTGTCCTATAATTCACCCCTCCACTTT. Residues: CASSERDSWLSYNSPLHF.

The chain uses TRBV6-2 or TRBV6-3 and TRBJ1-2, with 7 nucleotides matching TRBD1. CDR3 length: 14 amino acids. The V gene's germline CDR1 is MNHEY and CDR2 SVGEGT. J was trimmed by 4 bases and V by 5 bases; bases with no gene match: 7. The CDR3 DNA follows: TGTGCCAGCAGTAAGGGGACAGCTTTCTATGGCTACACCTTC. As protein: CASSKGTAFYGYTF.

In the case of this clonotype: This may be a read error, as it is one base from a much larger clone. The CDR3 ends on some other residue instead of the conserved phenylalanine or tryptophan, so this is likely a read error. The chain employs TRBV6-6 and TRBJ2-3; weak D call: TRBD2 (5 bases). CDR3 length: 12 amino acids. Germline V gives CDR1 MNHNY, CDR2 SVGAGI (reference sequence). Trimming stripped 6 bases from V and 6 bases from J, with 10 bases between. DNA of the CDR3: TGTGCCAGCAGGGCGGGTTCGGATACGCAGTATTCT. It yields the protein CASRAGSDTQYS.

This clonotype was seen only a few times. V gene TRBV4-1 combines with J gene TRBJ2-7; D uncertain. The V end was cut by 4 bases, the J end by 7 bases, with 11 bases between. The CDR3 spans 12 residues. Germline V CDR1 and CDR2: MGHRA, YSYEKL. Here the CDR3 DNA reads TGCGCCAGCAGCCGCGGACCTGGGGAGCAGTACTTC. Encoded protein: CASSRGPGEQYF.

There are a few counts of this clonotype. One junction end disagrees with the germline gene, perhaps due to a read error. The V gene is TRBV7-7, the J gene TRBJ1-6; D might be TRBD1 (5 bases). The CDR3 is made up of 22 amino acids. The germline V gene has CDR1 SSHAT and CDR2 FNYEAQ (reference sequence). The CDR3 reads CASSPECGVFDRISSYNSPLHF. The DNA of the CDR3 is TGTGCTAGCAGCCCTGAATGCGGTGTTTTTGACAGAATCAGCTCCTATAATTCACCCCTCCACTTT.

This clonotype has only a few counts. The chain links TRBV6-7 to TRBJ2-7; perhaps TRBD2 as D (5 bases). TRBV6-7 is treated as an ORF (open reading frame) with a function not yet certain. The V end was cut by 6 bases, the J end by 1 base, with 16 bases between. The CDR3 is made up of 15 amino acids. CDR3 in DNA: TGTGCCAGCAGGGTTGCGGGCCTTTATTCCTACGAGCAGTACTTC. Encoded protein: CASRVAGLYSYEQYF.

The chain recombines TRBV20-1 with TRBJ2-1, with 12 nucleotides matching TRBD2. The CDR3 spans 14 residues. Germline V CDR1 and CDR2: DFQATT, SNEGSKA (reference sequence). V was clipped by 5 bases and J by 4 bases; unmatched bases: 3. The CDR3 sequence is CSAVLAGGYNEQFF. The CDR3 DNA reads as TGCAGTGCTGTCCTAGCGGGAGGGTACAATGAGCAGTTCTTC.

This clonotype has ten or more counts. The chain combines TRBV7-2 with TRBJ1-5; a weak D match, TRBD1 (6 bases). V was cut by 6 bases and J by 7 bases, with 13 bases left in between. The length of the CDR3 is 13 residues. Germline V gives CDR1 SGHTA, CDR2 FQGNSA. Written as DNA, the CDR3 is TGTGCCAGCAGTCCACAGGGTCGGCAGCCCCAGCATTTT. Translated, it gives CASSPQGRQPQHF.

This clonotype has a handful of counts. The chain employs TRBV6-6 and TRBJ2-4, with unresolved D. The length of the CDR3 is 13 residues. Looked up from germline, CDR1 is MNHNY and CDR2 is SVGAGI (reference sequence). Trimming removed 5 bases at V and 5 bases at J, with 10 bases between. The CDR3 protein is CASSATEENIQYF. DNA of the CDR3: TGTGCCAGCAGTGCCACAGAAGAAAACATTCAGTACTTC.

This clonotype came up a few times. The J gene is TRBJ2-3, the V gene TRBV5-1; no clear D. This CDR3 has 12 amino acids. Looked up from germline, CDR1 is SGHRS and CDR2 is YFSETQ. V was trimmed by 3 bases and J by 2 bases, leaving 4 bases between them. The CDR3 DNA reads TGCGCCAGCAGCTACTACACAGATACGCAGTATTTT. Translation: CASSYYTDTQYF.

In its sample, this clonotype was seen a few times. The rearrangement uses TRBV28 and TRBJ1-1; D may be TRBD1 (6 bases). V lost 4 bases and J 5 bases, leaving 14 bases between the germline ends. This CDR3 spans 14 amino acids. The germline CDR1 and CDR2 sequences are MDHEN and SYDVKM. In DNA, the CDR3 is TGTGCCAGCAGTTCCTTCAGGGGAGGGACTGAAGCTTTCTTT. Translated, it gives CASSSFRGGTEAFF.

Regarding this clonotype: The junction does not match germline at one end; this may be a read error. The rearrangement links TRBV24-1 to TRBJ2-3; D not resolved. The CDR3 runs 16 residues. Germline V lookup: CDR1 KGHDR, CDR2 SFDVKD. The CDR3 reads CATSNLNSRGTDTQYF. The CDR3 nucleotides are TGTGCCACCAGTAATTTGAACAGTAGGGGCACAGATACGCAGTATTTT.

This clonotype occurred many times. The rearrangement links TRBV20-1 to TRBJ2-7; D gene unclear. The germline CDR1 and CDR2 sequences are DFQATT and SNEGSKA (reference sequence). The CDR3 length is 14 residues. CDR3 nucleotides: TGCGGCGGAGTGCCCTCGGACGGATCCTACGAGCAGTACTTC. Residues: CGGVPSDGSYEQYF.

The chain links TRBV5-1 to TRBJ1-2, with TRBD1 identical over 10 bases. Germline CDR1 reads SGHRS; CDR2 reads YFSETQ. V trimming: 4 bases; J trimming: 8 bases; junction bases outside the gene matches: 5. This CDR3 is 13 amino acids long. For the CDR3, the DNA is TGCGCCAGCAGCCGCGGACAGGGGGAAGGCTACACCTTC. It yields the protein CASSRGQGEGYTF.

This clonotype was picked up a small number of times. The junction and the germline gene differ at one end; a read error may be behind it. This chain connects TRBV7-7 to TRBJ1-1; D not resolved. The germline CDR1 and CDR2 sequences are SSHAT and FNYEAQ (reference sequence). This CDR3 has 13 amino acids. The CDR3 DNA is TGTGCTAGCAGCTTAGAGGCTAACACTGAAGCTTTCTTT. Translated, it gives CASSLEANTEAFF.

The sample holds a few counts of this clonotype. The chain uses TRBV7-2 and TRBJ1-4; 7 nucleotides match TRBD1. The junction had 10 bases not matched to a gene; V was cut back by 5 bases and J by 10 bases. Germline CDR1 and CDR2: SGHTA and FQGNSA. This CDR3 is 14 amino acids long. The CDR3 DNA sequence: TGTGCCAGCAGCCTCAGAGGGGGCGCGGGAAAACTGTTTTTT. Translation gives CASSLRGGAGKLFF.